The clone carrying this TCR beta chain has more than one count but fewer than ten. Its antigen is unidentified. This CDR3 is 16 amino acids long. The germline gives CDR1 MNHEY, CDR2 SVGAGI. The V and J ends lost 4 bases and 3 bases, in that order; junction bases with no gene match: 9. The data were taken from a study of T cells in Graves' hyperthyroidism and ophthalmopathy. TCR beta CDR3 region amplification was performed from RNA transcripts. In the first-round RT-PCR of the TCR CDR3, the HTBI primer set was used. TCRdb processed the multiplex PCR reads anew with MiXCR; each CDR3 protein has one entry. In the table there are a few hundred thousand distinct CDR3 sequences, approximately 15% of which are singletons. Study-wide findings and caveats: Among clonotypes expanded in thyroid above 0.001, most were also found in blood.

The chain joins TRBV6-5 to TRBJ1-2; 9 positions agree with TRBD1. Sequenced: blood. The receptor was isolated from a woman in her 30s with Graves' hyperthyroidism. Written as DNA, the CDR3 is TGTGCCAGCAGTTGGAACCGGGACAGGGCCGACTATGGCTACACCTTC. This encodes CASSWNRDRADYGYTF.